These 24 T cell receptor beta chains were all obtained from the same sample, sequenced in a study of vaccination effects on CD4 cells after COVID-19 (dated 2022 in TCRdb). Library prep was done by the immunoSEQ multiplex PCR assay. TCRdb limited this immuneACCESS table to in-frame rearrangements with V and J called. A share of clones is missing; checked studies link under half to unresolved V genes, and the rest is unexplained. The sample table holds tens of thousands of clones, of which 68% were seen once. The ten most abundant clones make up more than 9% of the sample. Their recognized antigens are unknown. The ViraFEST assay stimulated PBMC with viral peptide pools and then used TCR sequencing to identify antigen-specific CD4+ T cell clonotypes by expansion. After 10 days of culture, CD4+ T cells were isolated with the EasySep CD4+ T cell isolation kit. Negative nucleocapsid antibody results before and after vaccination confirmed that the healthy vaccine recipients had no prior SARS-CoV-2 infection.

Sequences were derived from CD4+ T cells from PBMCs cultured with HCoV-NL63 spike peptides, sampled before COVID-19 vaccination. Sample cell subset or site, as interpreted from the label and publication: HCoV-NL63 spike overlapping peptide pool stimulation. These receptors were taken from a human donor who received a COVID-19 vaccine.

V is TRBV2 and J is TRBJ2-3; the match to TRBD2 covers 13 bases. Trimming removed 7 bases from V and 1 base from J; junction bases left unmatched: 11. The length of the CDR3 is 18 residues. Germline CDR1 is SNHLY and CDR2 is FYNNEI. The CDR3 sequence is CASIRLAGGRRGTDTQYF. Here the CDR3 DNA reads TGTGCCAGCATAAGACTAGCGGGAGGAAGGAGGGGCACAGATACGCAGTATTTT. Variable domain in full (rest from reference TRBV2 and TRBJ2-3): EPEVTQTPSHQVTQMGQEVILRCVPISNHLYFYWYRQILGQKVEFLVSFYNNEISEKSEIFDDQFSVERPDGSNFTLKIRSTKLEDSAMYFCASIRLAGGRRGTDTQYFGPGTRLTVL.

The rearrangement uses TRBV6-5 and TRBJ1-1; weak D call: TRBD1 (5 bases). Germline assignment: CDR1 MNHEY and CDR2 SVGAGI. The CDR3 is 14 amino acids. Trimming removed 5 bases at V and 4 bases at J, with 14 bases between. The CDR3 nucleotides are TGTGCCAGCAGTCCCTCTATGAGGGGCACTGAAGCTTTCTTT. Encoded protein: CASSPSMRGTEAFF.

The V gene is TRBV11-2, the J gene TRBJ2-7; D uncertain. V gave up 1 base and J gave up 6 bases, with 7 bases separating them. Germline V gives CDR1 SGHAT, CDR2 FQNNGV. This CDR3 is 12 amino acids long. CDR3 DNA: TGTGCCAGCAGCTTAGGGGTAGTCGAGCAGTACTTC. It translates to CASSLGVVEQYF.

This clone appeared a few times. The CDR3: CASSEWSQGGTGYTF. The DNA for the CDR3 is TGTGCCAGCAGTGAATGGTCGCAGGGGGGAACTGGCTACACCTTC. The chain couples TRBV6-1 to TRBJ1-2, with TRBD1 identical over 7 bases. Germline lookup yields CDR1 MNHNS and CDR2 SASEGT. There are 15 residues in the CDR3. V was clipped by 2 bases and J by 7 bases; unmatched bases: 10.

The genes are TRBV7-9 and TRBJ2-2; a weak D match, TRBD1 (6 bases). This CDR3 is 14 amino acids long. CDR1 is SEHNR and CDR2 is FQNEAQ in the germline V gene (reference sequence). The V end lost 2 bases, the J end lost 5 bases, and 9 bases lay between the germline ends. DNA of the CDR3: TGTGCCAGCAGCTTATCCGGGACAACCGGGGAGCTGTTTTTT. This translates into CASSLSGTTGELFF.

This chain joins TRBV3-1 (or the pseudogene TRBV3-2) and TRBJ1-4, with TRBD1 identical over 9 bases. The junction had 4 bases not matched to a gene; V was cut back by 0 bases and J by 5 bases. The CDR3 has 16 residues. Germline V gene sequence: CDR1 LGHDT, CDR2 YNNKEL (reference sequence). CDR3 sequence reads: CASSQDLGTGNEKLFF. CDR3 DNA sequence: TGTGCCAGCAGCCAAGATCTAGGGACAGGGAATGAAAAACTGTTTTTT.

There are a few counts of this clone. The chain joins TRBV4-1 to TRBJ1-6; D gene uncertain. The germline CDR1 and CDR2 sequences are MGHRA and YSYEKL. This CDR3 is built from 16 residues. The ends were cut back, 1 base at V and 8 bases at J, with 15 bases in the middle. The CDR3 DNA sequence: TGCGCCAGCAGCCAAGGGCCCGCGAGAGGTCATTCACCCCTCCACTTT. Translated: CASSQGPARGHSPLHF.

The chain has TRBV30 and TRBJ2-1; TRBD2 matches 7 bases. The germline gives CDR1 GTSNPN, CDR2 SVGIG (reference sequence). Trimming cost V 4 bases and J 5 bases; bases outside gene matches: 8. The CDR3 totals 14 residues. The CDR3 bases are TGTGCCTGGAATGGGGGGGTGGGCAACAATGAGCAGTTCTTC. Translated, it gives CAWNGGVGNNEQFF.

On this clone itself: An end of the junction differs from the germline gene, which may be a read error. The chain joins TRBV18 to TRBJ2-7; D not certain. The CDR3 is 15 amino acids. The germline V gene encodes CDR1 KGHSH and CDR2 LQKENI. CDR3 nucleotide sequence: TGTGCCAGCTCACCCCTGGGTGGGCAGCCTACCATTTCGGACTTC. It yields the protein CASSPLGGQPTISDF.

In this sample, this clone turned up a few times. The chain couples TRBV12-3 or TRBV12-4 to TRBJ2-7; 9 bases are a match to TRBD1. The CDR3 runs 13 residues. Losses at the gene ends were 6 bases for V and 9 bases for J; bases not matched to a gene: 9. Here the CDR3 DNA reads TGTGCCAGCAGCCAGGACAGGGGTTTGGGGCAGTACTTC. It specifies CASSQDRGLGQYF.

The V gene is TRBV6-5, the J gene TRBJ2-7; TRBD1 matches at 8 bases. The germline gives CDR1 MNHEY, CDR2 SVGAGI. The CDR3 contains 13 residues. J lost 5 bases, V lost 7 bases, and 7 bases had no gene match. CDR3 sequence (DNA): TGTGCCAGCAAATTCGCAGGGGGCAACGAGCAGTACTTC. The encoded protein is CASKFAGGNEQYF.

The chain combines TRBV24-1 with TRBJ1-5; 9 bases are shared with TRBD1. V dropped 10 bases and J dropped 3; count of bases not matched to a gene: 3. The germline V gene has CDR1 KGHDR and CDR2 SFDVKD. This CDR3 has 13 amino acids. The CDR3 spells CATTGGLNQPQHF. The DNA of the CDR3 is TGTGCCACAACAGGGGGCCTCAATCAGCCCCAGCATTTT.

This clone occurred a few times. The genes are TRBV6-1 and TRBJ2-7; the match to TRBD1 covers 7 bases. This CDR3 is built from 15 residues. CDR1 and CDR2 (germline): MNHNS, SASEGT. The V and J ends lost 0 bases and 5 bases, in that order; junction bases with no gene match: 7. The CDR3 protein is CASSEAEGTGDEQYF. Written as DNA, the CDR3 is TGTGCCAGCAGTGAAGCCGAGGGAACAGGGGACGAGCAGTACTTC.

The V call is TRBV10-3, the J call TRBJ1-5; D unresolved. Germline-derived CDR1 and CDR2 are ENHRY and SYGVKD. The CDR3 covers 17 residues. With 0 bases removed from V and 3 bases from J, the gap between germline ends came to 15 bases. CDR3 DNA sequence: TGTGCCATCAGTGAGTCTGGGGTAACTCTCGACAATCAGCCCCAGCATTTT. It specifies CAISESGVTLDNQPQHF.

CDR3 nucleotides: TGTGCCAGCAGTTACTCGGGAGGGAATCTTGGAAACACCATATATTTT. Translated: CASSYSGGNLGNTIYF. V and J are TRBV6-5 and TRBJ1-3; no clear D. With 0 bases removed from V and 3 bases from J, the gap between germline ends came to 12 bases. CDR1 is MNHEY and CDR2 is SVGAGI in the germline V gene. This CDR3 spans 16 amino acids.

The chain recombines TRBV5-1 with TRBJ1-1, with a tentative D call TRBD1 (6 bases). Germline lookup yields CDR1 SGHRS and CDR2 YFSETQ. V was pared by 4 bases and J by 5 bases, with 18 bases between. The length of the CDR3 is 15 residues. The CDR3 nucleotides read TGCGCCAGCAGCGTCTCAGGGGACCCCGGGACTGAAGCTTTCTTT. As protein: CASSVSGDPGTEAFF.

The chain links TRBV10-2 to TRBJ2-5; D unclear. V was clipped by 4 bases and J by 4 bases, with 16 bases between them. Germline assignment: CDR1 WSHSY and CDR2 SAAADI. This CDR3 contains 15 residues. The CDR3 bases are TGCGCCAGCAGTGCCTGGGCGGACGATAGAGAGACCCAGTACTTC. Its translation: CASSAWADDRETQYF.

The J gene is TRBJ2-1, the V gene TRBV5-8; D possibly matches TRBD1 or TRBD2 (5 bases each). CDR1 is SGHTS, CDR2 YDEGEE, per germline. The CDR3 extends over 12 amino acids. V dropped 2 bases and J dropped 10 bases, with 10 bases sitting between them. The CDR3 sequence is CASSFQGREQFF. DNA of the CDR3: TGTGCCAGCAGCTTTCAGGGACGCGAGCAGTTCTTC.

The chain uses TRBV12-5 and TRBJ2-5, with a possible D match to TRBD1 (6 bases). Trimming took 1 base from V and 4 from J, leaving 19 bases between them. The CDR3 spans 17 residues. Germline assignment: CDR1 LGHNT and CDR2 FRNRAP. DNA of the CDR3: TGTGCTAGTGGTTTGGGCCTTCGGGACACCCTTCGAGAGACCCAGTACTTC. The encoded protein is CASGLGLRDTLRETQYF.

This clone was seen only a few times. V usage is TRBV5-1 and J usage is TRBJ2-7; 7 bases line up with TRBD1. The CDR3 is 14 residues long. The trim removed 2 bases at V and 1 base at J, leaving 3 bases unmatched. Germline V gene sequence: CDR1 SGHRS, CDR2 YFSETQ. The CDR3 DNA follows: TGCGCCAGCAGCTTAACAGGGGATTCCTACGAGCAGTACTTC. Amino acid sequence: CASSLTGDSYEQYF.

The chain combines TRBV24-1 with TRBJ2-1, with 10 bases identical to TRBD1. Germline V gives CDR1 KGHDR, CDR2 SFDVKD. V was pared by 3 bases and J by 9 bases, with 13 bases of the junction left unmatched. The CDR3 spans 17 residues. CDR3 DNA sequence: TGTGCCACCAGTGATCCCAAGTCGACAGGGGGCAAGGGTGAGCAGTTCTTC. As protein: CATSDPKSTGGKGEQFF.

The chain carries TRBV6-5 and TRBJ2-2, with D uncertain. The CDR3 covers 14 residues. The germline V and J ends were trimmed by 10 bases and 0 bases, with 12 bases remaining between them. Germline V lookup: CDR1 MNHEY, CDR2 SVGAGI. CDR3 bases: TGTGCCATCCTTAGGGCGGCGAACACCGGGGAGCTGTTTTTT. This codes for CAILRAANTGELFF.

This chain connects TRBV3-1 (or the pseudogene TRBV3-2) to TRBJ1-1, with D unclear. The CDR3 is 13 amino acids. Germline CDR1 is LGHDT and CDR2 is YNNKEL (reference sequence). Trimming took 0 bases from V and 5 from J, leaving 7 bases between them. This CDR3 is CASSQDPLTEAFF. In nucleotides, the CDR3 is TGTGCCAGCAGCCAAGATCCCCTTACTGAAGCTTTCTTT.

This chain uses TRBV2 with TRBJ2-2, with 8 positions matching TRBD2. The CDR3 extends over 15 amino acids. J gave up 2 bases and V 7 bases, and 6 bases lay outside the gene matches. Germline V CDR1 and CDR2: SNHLY, FYNNEI. The CDR3 region has the DNA TGTGCCAGCAAGAGGACTAGCTCAAACACCGGGGAGCTGTTTTTT. This sequence encodes CASKRTSSNTGELFF.